This T cell receptor (beta chain) was captured by sequencing in a study of breast tumors, draining lymph nodes, adjacent tissues. Study observations and caveats: Tumors had less TCR diversity than lymph nodes, more than nontumor tissue. Compared with basal-like, luminal-like tumors shared significantly more repertoire with nontumor tissue. The data were judged consistent with most tumor T cells coming from lymph node and expanding in tumor. That most tumor T cells come from lymph nodes remained unproven.

The junction had 4 bases not matched to a gene; V was cut back by 9 bases and J by 1 base. This CDR3 has 13 residues. Germline lookup yields CDR1 LGHDT and CDR2 YNNKEL (reference sequence). In TCRdb, the multiplex PCR reads were re-called with MiXCR into one record per CDR3 protein. The sample has fewer than 150,000 distinct CDR3 sequences, less than 25% seen once. This clonotype was found many times. Its antigen is undetermined. Breast cancer patients provided tissue from their axillary draining lymph nodes. The rearrangement links TRBV3-1 to TRBJ2-5, with 8 bases that match TRBD2. The TCR comes from a female donor with breast cancer. Some clones in this sample may be carry-over from other donors' samples. What was sequenced was axillary lymph node tissue. CDR3 nucleotides: TGTGCCAGTTCGACTAGCGCCCAAGAGACCCAGTACTTC. This gives the protein CASSTSAQETQYF.